This T cell receptor beta chain emerged from a study of T cell changes during pregnancy in multiple sclerosis. Sequencing used immunoSEQ multiplex PCR; TCRdb keeps in-frame clones, though not all of them. This table holds some 70,000 clones, around 90% found once. This TCR was sampled from a female donor with multiple sclerosis, enrolled in a pregnancy study. This sample comprised CD8+ T cells from peripheral blood mononuclear cells, obtained before pregnancy.

The DNA of the CDR3 is TGTGCCAGCGTTGGGGGGTCCTACGAGCAGTACTTC. Its translation: CASVGGSYEQYF. This sequence joins TRBV6-6 and TRBJ2-7; D may be TRBD2 (6 bases). This CDR3 has 12 residues. The V end lost 8 bases, the J end lost 1 base, and 9 bases lay between the germline ends. Germline CDR1 is MNHNY and CDR2 is SVGAGI (reference sequence).